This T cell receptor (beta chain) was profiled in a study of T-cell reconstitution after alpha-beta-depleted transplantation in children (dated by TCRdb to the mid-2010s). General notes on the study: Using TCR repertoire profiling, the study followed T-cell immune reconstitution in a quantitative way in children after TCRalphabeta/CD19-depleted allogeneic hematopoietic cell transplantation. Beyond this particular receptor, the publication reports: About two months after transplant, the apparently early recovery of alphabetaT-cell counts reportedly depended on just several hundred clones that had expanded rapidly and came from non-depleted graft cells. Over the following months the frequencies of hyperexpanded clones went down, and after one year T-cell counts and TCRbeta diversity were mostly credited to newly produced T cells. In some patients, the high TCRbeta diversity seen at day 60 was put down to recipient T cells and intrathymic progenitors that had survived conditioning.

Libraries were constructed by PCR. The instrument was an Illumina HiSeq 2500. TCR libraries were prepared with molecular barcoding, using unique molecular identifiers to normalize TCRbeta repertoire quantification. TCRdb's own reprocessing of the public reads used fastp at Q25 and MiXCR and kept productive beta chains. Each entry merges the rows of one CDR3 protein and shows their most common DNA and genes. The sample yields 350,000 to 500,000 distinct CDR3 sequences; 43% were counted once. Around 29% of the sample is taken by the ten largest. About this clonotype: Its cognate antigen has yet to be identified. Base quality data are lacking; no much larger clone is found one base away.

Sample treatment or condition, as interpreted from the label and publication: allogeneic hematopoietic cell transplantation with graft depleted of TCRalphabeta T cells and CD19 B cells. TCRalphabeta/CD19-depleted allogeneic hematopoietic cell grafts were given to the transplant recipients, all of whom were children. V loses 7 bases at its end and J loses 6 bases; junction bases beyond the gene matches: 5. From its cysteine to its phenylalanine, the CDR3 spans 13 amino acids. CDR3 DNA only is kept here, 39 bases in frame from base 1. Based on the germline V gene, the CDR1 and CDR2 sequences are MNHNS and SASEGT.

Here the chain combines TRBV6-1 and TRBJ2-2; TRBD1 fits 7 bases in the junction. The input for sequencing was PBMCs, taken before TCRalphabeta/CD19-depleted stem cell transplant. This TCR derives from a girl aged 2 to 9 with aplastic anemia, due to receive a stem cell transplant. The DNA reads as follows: TGTGCCAGCACCGACAGGGAAGCCGGGGAGCTGTTTTTT. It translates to CASTDREAGELFF.